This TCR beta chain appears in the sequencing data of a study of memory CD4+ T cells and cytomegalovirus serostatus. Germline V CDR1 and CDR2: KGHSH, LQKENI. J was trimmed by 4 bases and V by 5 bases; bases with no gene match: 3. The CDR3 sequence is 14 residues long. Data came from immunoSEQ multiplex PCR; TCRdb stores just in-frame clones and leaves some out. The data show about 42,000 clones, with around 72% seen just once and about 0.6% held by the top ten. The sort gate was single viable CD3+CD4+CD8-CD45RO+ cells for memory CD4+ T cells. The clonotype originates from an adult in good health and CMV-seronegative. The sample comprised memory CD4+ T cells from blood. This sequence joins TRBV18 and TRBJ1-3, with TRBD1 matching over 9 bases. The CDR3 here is CASSAGTGGNTIYF. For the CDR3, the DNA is TGTGCCAGCTCAGCTGGGACAGGGGGAAACACCATATATTTT. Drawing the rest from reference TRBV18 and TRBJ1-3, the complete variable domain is NAGVMQNPRHLVRRRGQEARLRCSPMKGHSHVYWYRQLPEEGLKFMVYLQKENIIDESGMPKERFSAEFPKEGPSILRIQQVVRGDSAAYFCASSAGTGGNTIYFGEGSWLTVV.